The T cell receptor beta chain described here comes from a study of blood T cell repertoires in COVID-19. As originally analysed: Reference gene primer amplification gave estimated nucleated cell counts. The data were produced by immunoSEQ multiplex PCR, yet TCRdb's version contains in-frame clones alone and is incomplete. V and J calls and clone size come straight from that table; D and trimming were deduced from the DNA. The data hold around 320,000 clones, with nearly 90% observed a single time. CDR1 is SGHTS, CDR2 YDEGEE, per germline. V dropped 0 bases and J dropped 9 bases, with 7 bases sitting between them. This CDR3 contains 12 residues. Patients in Seattle were enrolled during active infection, then followed longitudinally.

The specimen sequenced was peripheral blood. This receptor was obtained from a woman between 25 and 40 years old with COVID-19, enrolled during active disease. This chain links TRBV5-8 with TRBJ2-4; no clear D. CDR3 sequence reads: CASSLDIAIQYF. The DNA for the CDR3 is TGTGCCAGCAGCTTGGACATAGCCATTCAGTACTTC. Combining the CDR3 with reference TRBV5-8 and TRBJ2-4 gives the whole variable domain EAGVTQSPTHLIKTRGQQATLRCSPISGHTSVYWYQQALGLGLQFLLWYDEGEERNRGNFPPRFSGRQFPNYSSELNVNALELEDSALYLCASSLDIAIQYFGAGTRLSVL.